The clone carrying this T cell receptor beta chain was observed a handful of times. No antigen is known for it. This entry belongs to a study of cytomegalovirus exposure and HLA in healthy donors. Turning to the study itself: Later analysis reported that the 110 or so validation repertoires shared the platform of the approximately 620 first-cohort repertoires. Whole-study findings and limits: Within the 120 or so validation repertoires, first-cohort TCR clusters tended to co-occur, according to a later analysis. A few chains linked to CMV were shown in vitro to be specific for CMV antigens.

Clones were read by immunoSEQ multiplex PCR, and TCRdb kept only the in-frame ones, dropping some. Of roughly 260,000 clones in the sample, 90% are singletons; the top ten hold less than 0.4%. This CDR3 is 16 amino acids long. V was shortened by 1 base and J by 3 bases, with 16 bases between the two germline ends. Germline lookup yields CDR1 KGHSY and CDR2 FQNENV. Input material: PBMCs. This rearrangement joins TRBV16 to TRBJ2-7, with D perhaps matching TRBD2 (6 bases). This receptor was taken from a woman aged 18-35 years in good health and CMV-seronegative. CDR3 in amino acids: CASSQFLGGLNYEQYF. The CDR3 DNA reads TGTGCCAGCAGCCAATTTTTAGGCGGACTAAACTACGAGCAGTACTTC.